This entry features one TCR beta chain sequence. The sample is drawn from a study of response to subunit inactivated influenza vaccine. The CDR3 loop spans 14 amino acids. The ends lost 2 bases at V and 2 bases at J; junction bases unmatched: 3. Germline values: CDR1 SGHTA, CDR2 FQGNSA. TCRdb re-analysed the RT-PCR reads in MiXCR, keeping a single row per CDR3 protein. The table has under 850,000 distinct CDR3 sequences, less than 20% seen once. This sample comprised PBMCs from blood, obtained 5 days after vaccination. This receptor was obtained from a man aged 50 or older who received an inactivated influenza vaccine. This sequence joins TRBV7-2 and TRBJ2-7, with 7 bases matching TRBD2. The CDR3 DNA sequence: TGTGCCAGCAGCTTAAGACGGGAGGCCTACGAGCAGTACTTC. Protein: CASSLRREAYEQYF.